This entry describes one TCR beta chain. This clonotype was seen only a few times. It lacks a known antigen. One base away there is no much larger clone; base qualities are not given. This sample is drawn from a study of response to subunit inactivated influenza vaccine listed by TCRdb under 2018. For the study in its entirety: The study used deep quantitative T cell receptor repertoire profiling to track responses to a trivalent subunit inactivated influenza vaccine.

General study outcomes and caveats: The authors suggested that each seasonal influenza vaccination may recruit only a limited number of new T cells.

Libraries were prepared through RT-PCR. Instrument on record: Illumina HiSeq 2500. TCRdb reprocessing: public reads trimmed at Q25 with fastp, clones called with MiXCR, in-frame beta chains kept. Every CDR3 protein is listed once, alongside the most common genes and DNA of its rows. In this sample the table shows under 550,000 distinct CDR3 sequences, more than 7% of which occur a single time. About an eighth of the sample is held by the ten biggest clonotypes. As encoded in the germline V gene, CDR1 is SGHVS while CDR2 is FNYEAQ. CDR3 length: 17 amino acids, cysteine to phenylalanine. Here the CDR3 DNA is all that survives: 51 bases in frame from base 1. V is reduced by 5 bases and J by 0 bases, leaving a spacing of 18 bases between them.

The sequencing here drew on PBMCs from blood, taken 23 months after vaccination. The chain was built from TRBV7-6 and TRBJ2-3; a tentative D match to TRBD2 spans 7 bases. The clonotype comes from a man between 50 and 75 years old who received an inactivated influenza vaccine. Donor details come from another sample of the same person, matched by shared clones. The CDR3: CASSLGGLPASTDTQYF. DNA sequence: TGTGCCAGCAGCCTGGGGGGGCTACCTGCTAGCACAGATACGCAGTATTTT. The full variable domain, completed from the reference TRBV7-6 and TRBJ2-3 proteins outside the CDR3, reads GAGVSQSPRYKVTKRGQDVALRCDPISGHVSLYWYRQALGQGPEFLTYFNYEAQQDKSGLPNDRFSAERPEGSISTLTIQRTEQRDSAMYRCASSLGGLPASTDTQYFGPGTRLTVL.